This T cell receptor beta chain was obtained from a study of T-cell memory formation after mild COVID-19. Study background: Clusters of TCRs were largely donor specific.

Points on this clonotype: The antigen remains undetermined.

Sample barcodes and UMIs were carried by the TCR alpha and TCR beta cDNA libraries that 5'RACE generated with constant-segment primers. Via MiXCR, TCRdb re-called the 5' RACE reads, giving one row per CDR3 protein. The sample includes some 210,000 distinct CDR3 sequences, roughly 27% of them seen just once. Study-wide results and caveats: Clonal second-wave expansions that peaked on day 37 had unconfirmed SARS-CoV-2 specificity. Memory from before infection featured some responding clones, which suggests cross-reactive memory joined.

Trimming removed 1 base from V and 6 bases from J; junction bases left unmatched: 12. The CDR3 length is 16 residues. Germline assignment: CDR1 GTSNPN and CDR2 SVGIG (reference sequence). Input material: PBMCs or a T cell subset sorted from them (not recorded which). The chain has TRBV30 and TRBJ2-7, with 10 bases that match TRBD1. The source of this sequence is an adult woman who had mild COVID-19 (a few samples of this study predate the infection). Cell type and time point are not known. The CDR3 nucleotides are TGTGCCTGGAGTGATACATTAGACAGGGGGCGATTCGAGCAGTACTTC. It encodes CAWSDTLDRGRFEQYF.